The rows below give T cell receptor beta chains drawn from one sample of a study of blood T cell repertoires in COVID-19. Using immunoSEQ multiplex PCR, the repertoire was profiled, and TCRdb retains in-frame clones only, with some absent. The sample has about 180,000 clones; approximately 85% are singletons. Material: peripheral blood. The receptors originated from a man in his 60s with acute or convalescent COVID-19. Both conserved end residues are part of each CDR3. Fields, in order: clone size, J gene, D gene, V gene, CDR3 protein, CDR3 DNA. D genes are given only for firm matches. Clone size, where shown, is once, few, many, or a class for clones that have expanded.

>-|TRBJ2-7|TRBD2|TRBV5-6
CASRAERERRSYEQYF
TGTGCCAGCAGGGCCGAGCGGGAAAGGAGATCCTACGAGCAGTACTTC
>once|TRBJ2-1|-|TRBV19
CASSLGVQDNNEQFF
TGTGCCAGTAGTCTGGGAGTACAAGATAACAATGAGCAGTTCTTC
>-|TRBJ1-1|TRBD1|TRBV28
CASSPRDRGLVNTEAFF
TGTGCCAGCAGTCCAAGGGACAGGGGGCTGGTGAACACTGAAGCTTTCTTT
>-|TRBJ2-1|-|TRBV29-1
CSVVGGAPEQFF
TGCAGCGTTGTCGGCGGGGCACCTGAGCAGTTCTTC
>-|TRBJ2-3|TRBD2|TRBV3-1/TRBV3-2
CASSQESGRASDTQYF
TGTGCCAGCAGCCAAGAGAGCGGGAGGGCGTCAGATACGCAGTATTTT
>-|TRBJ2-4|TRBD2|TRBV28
CASSFFYLGSGGEAKNIQYF
TGTGCCAGCAGTTTTTTCTATCTGGGTAGCGGGGGAGAAGCCAAAAACATTCAGTACTTC
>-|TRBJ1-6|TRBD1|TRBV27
CASRLDRYNSPLHF
TGTGCCAGCAGGCTGGACAGGTACAATTCACCCCTCCACTTT
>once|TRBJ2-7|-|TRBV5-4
CASSLTGVTSYEQYF
TGTGCCAGCAGCTTGACCGGGGTAACCTCCTACGAGCAGTACTTC
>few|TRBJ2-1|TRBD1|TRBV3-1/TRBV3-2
CASSQADRGHNEQFF
TGTGCCAGCAGCCAAGCGGACAGGGGGCACAATGAGCAGTTCTTC
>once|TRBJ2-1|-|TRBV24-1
CATSDLQGGGFGEQFF
TGTGCCACCAGTGATTTGCAAGGGGGTGGGTTTGGTGAGCAGTTCTTC
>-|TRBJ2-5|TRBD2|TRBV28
CASSSPPGLAGRSLRETQYF
TGTGCCAGCAGTTCCCCCCCGGGACTAGCGGGAAGGAGCCTCCGCGAGACCCAGTACTTC
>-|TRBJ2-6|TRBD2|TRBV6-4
CASSRLADTSGANVLTF
TGTGCCAGCAGTCGCCTAGCGGATACATCTGGGGCCAACGTCCTGACTTTC
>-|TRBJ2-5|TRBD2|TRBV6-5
CASTRTSGPETQYF
TGTGCCAGCACTCGGACTAGCGGGCCAGAGACCCAGTACTTC
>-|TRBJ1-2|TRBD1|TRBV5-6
CASSTGQGNYGYTF
TGTGCCAGCAGCACAGGACAGGGGAACTATGGCTACACCTTC
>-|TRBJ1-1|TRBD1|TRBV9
CASSVRTGGNTEAFF
TGTGCCAGCAGCGTCAGGACAGGGGGGAACACTGAAGCTTTCTTT
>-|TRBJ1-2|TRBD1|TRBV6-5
CASSFRDRGDYGYTF
TGTGCCAGCAGTTTCCGGGACAGGGGGGACTATGGCTACACCTTC
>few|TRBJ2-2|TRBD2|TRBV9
CASSKYGMLADFFPNTGELFF
TGTGCCAGCAGCAAATACGGGATGCTAGCGGACTTCTTTCCGAACACCGGGGAGCTGTTTTTT
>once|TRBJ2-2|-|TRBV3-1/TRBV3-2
CASSQLNTGELFF
TGTGCCAGCAGCCAACTAAACACCGGGGAGCTGTTTTTT
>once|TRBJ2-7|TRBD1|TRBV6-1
CASSEDRGGYEQYF
TGTGCCAGCAGTGAGGACAGGGGCGGCTACGAGCAGTACTTC
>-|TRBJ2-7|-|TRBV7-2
CASSSGHEYEQYF
TGTGCCAGCTCCAGCGGGCACGAGTACGAGCAGTACTTC
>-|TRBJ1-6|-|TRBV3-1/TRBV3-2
CASSQLRSPLHF
TGTGCCAGCAGCCAGCTGCGGTCACCCCTCCACTTT
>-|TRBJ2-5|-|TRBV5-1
CASSLEAGSKTQYF
TGCGCCAGCAGCTTGGAGGCAGGGTCAAAGACCCAGTACTTC
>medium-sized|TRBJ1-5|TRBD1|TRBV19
CASNDRGRQPQHF
TGTGCCAGTAACGACAGGGGACGGCAGCCCCAGCATTTT
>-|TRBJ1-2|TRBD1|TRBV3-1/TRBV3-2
CASSSRDRGRIDYGYTF
TGTGCCAGCAGCTCCCGGGACAGGGGGCGGATCGACTATGGCTACACCTTC
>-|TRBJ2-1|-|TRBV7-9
CASSLGSTSYNEQFF
TGTGCCAGCAGCTTAGGGAGTACCTCCTACAATGAGCAGTTCTTC
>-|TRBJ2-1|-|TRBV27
CASSAPPTSYNEQFF
TGTGCCAGCAGTGCTCCCCCGACTAGCTACAATGAGCAGTTCTTC
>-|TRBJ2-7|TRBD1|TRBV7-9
CASSAGQGWHEQYF
TGTGCCAGCAGCGCGGGACAGGGTTGGCACGAGCAGTACTTC
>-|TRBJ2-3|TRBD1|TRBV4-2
CASSQDRGRTDTQYF
TGTGCCAGCAGCCAAGACAGGGGGCGAACAGATACGCAGTATTTT
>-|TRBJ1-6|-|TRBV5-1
CASSLDGNSPLHF
TGCGCCAGCAGCTTGGACGGTAATTCACCCCTCCACTTT
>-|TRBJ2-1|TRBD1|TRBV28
CASSPPPGGHKFF
TGTGCCAGCAGTCCACCCCCAGGGGGCCATAAGTTCTTC
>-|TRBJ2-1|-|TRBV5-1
CASSVGTPGASEQFF
TGCGCCAGCAGCGTCGGGACTCCTGGGGCCAGTGAGCAGTTCTTC
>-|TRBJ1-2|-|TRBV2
CASSGPLRYTF
TGTGCCAGCAGCGGTCCTCTCCGCTACACCTTC
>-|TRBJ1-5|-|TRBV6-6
CASSYADLNGAQHF
TGTGCCAGCAGTTACGCTGATCTAAACGGGGCCCAGCATTTT
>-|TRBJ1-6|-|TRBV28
CASESLGGLPLHF
TGTGCCAGCGAAAGCTTGGGGGGTCTGCCCCTCCACTTT
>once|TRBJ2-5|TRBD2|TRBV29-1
CSVILAGGQETQYF
TGCAGCGTTATACTAGCGGGGGGACAAGAGACCCAGTACTTC
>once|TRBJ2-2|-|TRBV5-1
CASSIANTGELFF
TGCGCCAGCAGTATCGCGAACACCGGGGAGCTGTTTTTT
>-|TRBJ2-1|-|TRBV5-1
CASSLWSYNEQFF
TGCGCCAGCAGCTTGTGGAGTTACAATGAGCAGTTCTTC
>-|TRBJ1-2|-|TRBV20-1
CSAELNYGYTF
TGCAGTGCGGAGTTGAACTATGGCTACACCTTC
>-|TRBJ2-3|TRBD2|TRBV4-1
CASSQVRREVSDTQYF
TGCGCCAGCAGCCAAGTGCGGCGGGAGGTCTCAGATACGCAGTATTTT
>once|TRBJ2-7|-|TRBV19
CASSDGGSYEQYF
TGTGCCAGTAGTGACGGGGGCTCCTACGAGCAGTACTTC
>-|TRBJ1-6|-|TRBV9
CASSVGSSYNSPLHF
TGTGCCAGCAGCGTAGGCAGCTCCTATAATTCACCCCTCCACTTT